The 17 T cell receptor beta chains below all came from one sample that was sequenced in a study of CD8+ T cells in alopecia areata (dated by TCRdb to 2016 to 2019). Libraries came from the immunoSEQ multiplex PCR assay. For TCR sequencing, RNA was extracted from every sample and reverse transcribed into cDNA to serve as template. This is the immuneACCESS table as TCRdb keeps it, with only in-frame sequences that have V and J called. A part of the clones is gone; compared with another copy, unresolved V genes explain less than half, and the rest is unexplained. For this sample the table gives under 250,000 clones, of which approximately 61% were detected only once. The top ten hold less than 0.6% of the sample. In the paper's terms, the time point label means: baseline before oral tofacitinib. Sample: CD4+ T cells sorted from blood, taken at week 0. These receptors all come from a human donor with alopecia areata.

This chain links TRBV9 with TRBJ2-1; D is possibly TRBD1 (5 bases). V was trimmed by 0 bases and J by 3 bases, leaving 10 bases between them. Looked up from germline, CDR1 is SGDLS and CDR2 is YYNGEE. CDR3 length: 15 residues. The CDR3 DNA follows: TGTGCCAGCAGCGTAGAACAGGCTGGCTACAATGAGCAGTTCTTC. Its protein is CASSVEQAGYNEQFF.

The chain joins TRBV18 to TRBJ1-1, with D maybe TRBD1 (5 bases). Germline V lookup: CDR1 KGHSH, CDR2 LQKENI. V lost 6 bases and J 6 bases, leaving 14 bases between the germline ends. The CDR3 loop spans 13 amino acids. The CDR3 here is CASSTTAGPEAFF. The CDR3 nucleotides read TGTGCCAGCTCGACCACAGCGGGGCCTGAAGCTTTCTTT. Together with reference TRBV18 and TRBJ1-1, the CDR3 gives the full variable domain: NAGVMQNPRHLVRRRGQEARLRCSPMKGHSHVYWYRQLPEEGLKFMVYLQKENIIDESGMPKERFSAEFPKEGPSILRIQQVVRGDSAAYFCASSTTAGPEAFFGQGTRLTVV.

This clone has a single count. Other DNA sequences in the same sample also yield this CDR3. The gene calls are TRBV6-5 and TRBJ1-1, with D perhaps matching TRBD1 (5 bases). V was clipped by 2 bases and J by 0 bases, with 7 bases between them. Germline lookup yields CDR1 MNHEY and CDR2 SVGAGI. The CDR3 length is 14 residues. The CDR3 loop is CASSYGGVNTEAFF. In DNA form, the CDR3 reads TGTGCCAGCAGTTACGGGGGAGTGAACACTGAAGCTTTCTTT.

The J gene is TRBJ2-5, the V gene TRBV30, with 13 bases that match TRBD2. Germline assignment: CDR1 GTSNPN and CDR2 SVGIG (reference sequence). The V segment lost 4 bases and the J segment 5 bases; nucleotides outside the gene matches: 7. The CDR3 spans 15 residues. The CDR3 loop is CAWMPGLAGSETQYF. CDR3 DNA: TGTGCCTGGATGCCGGGACTAGCGGGATCGGAGACCCAGTACTTC.

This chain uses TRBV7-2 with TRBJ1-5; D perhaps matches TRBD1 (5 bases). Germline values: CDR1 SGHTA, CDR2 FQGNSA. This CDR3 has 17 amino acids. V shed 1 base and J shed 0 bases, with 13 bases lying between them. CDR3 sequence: CASSLVGGYGSNQPQHF. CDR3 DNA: TGTGCCAGCAGCTTAGTCGGGGGGTACGGTAGCAATCAGCCCCAGCATTTT.

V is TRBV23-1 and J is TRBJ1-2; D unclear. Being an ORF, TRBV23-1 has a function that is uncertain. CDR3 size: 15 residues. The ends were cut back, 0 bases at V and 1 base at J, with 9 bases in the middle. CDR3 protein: CASSQSLDVNYGYTF. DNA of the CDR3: TGCGCCAGCAGTCAATCTTTGGACGTTAACTATGGCTACACCTTC.

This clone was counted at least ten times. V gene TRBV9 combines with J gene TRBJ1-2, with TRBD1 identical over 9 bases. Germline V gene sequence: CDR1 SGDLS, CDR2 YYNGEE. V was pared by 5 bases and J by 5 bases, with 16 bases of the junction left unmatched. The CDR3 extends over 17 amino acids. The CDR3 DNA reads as TGTGCCAGCAGTGCCTCCAGCTTGGACAGGGGAAGGTATGGCTACACCTTC. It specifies CASSASSLDRGRYGYTF.

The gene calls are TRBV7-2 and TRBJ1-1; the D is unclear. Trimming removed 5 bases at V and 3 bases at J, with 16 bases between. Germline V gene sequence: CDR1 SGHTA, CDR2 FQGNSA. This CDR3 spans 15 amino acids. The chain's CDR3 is CASSPRAGRDTEAFF. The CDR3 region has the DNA TGTGCCAGCAGCCCCCGAGCGGGGAGGGACACTGAAGCTTTCTTT.

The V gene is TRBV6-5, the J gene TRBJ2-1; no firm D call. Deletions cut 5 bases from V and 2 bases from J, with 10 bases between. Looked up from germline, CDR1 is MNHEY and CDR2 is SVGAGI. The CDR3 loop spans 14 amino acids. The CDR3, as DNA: TGTGCCAGCAGTGAGAGTCGGCCCTACAATGAGCAGTTCTTC. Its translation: CASSESRPYNEQFF.

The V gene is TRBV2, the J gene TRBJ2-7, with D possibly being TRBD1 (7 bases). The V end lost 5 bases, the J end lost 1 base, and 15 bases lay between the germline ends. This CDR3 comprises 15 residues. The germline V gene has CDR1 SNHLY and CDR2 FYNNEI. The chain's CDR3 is CASSYRAGGSYEQYF. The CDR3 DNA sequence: TGTGCCAGCAGTTATAGGGCAGGGGGGTCCTACGAGCAGTACTTC.

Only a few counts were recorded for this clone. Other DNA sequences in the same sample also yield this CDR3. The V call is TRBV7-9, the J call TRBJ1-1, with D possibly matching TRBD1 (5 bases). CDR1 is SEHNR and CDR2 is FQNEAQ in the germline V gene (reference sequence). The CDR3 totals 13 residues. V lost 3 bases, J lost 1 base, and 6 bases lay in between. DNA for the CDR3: TGTGCCAGCAGCTTCGGGGGGAACACTGAAGCTTTCTTT. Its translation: CASSFGGNTEAFF.

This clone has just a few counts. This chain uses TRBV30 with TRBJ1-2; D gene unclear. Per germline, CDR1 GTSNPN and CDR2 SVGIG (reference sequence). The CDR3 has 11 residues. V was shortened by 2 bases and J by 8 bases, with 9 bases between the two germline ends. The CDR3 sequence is CAWSTGGGYTF. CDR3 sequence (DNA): TGTGCCTGGAGTACCGGAGGGGGCTACACCTTC. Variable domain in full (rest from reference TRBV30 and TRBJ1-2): SQTIHQWPATLVQPVGSPLSLECTVEGTSNPNLYWYRQAAGRGLQLLFYSVGIGQISSEVPQNLSASRPQDRQFILSSKKLLLSDSGFYLCAWSTGGGYTFGSGTRLTVV.

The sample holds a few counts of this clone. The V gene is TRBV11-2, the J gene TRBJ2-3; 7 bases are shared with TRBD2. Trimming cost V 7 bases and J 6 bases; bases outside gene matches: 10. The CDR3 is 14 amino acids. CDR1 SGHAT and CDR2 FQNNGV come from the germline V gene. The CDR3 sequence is CASTPRAGWDTQYF. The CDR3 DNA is TGTGCCAGCACCCCCCGAGCGGGATGGGATACGCAGTATTTT.

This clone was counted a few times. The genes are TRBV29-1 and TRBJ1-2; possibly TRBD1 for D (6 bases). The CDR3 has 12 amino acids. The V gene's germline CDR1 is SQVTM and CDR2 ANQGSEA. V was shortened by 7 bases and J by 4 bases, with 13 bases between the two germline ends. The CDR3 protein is CSEGTGRYGYTF. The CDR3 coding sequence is TGCAGCGAAGGAACAGGGCGCTATGGCTACACCTTC.

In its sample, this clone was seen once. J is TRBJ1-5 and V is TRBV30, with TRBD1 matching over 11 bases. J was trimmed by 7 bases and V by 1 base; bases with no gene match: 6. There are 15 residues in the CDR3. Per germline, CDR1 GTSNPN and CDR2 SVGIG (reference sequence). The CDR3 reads CAWSGGTGGRQPQHF. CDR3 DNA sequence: TGTGCCTGGAGTGGAGGGACAGGGGGACGCCAGCCCCAGCATTTT. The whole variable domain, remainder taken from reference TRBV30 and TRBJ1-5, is SQTIHQWPATLVQPVGSPLSLECTVEGTSNPNLYWYRQAAGRGLQLLFYSVGIGQISSEVPQNLSASRPQDRQFILSSKKLLLSDSGFYLCAWSGGTGGRQPQHFGDGTRLSIL.

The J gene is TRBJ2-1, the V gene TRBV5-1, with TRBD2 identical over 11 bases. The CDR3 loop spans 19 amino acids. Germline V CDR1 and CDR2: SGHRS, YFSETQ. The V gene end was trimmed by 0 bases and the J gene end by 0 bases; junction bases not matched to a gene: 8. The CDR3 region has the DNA TGCGCCAGCAGCTTGGTAGCGGGAGGGTCCCCAAGCTCCTACAATGAGCAGTTCTTC. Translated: CASSLVAGGSPSSYNEQFF.

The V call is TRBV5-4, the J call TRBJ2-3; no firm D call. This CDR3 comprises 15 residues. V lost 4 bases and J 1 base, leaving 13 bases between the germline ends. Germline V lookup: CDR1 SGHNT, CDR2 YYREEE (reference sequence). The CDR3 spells CASSLLPTGTDTQYF. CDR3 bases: TGTGCCAGCAGCCTACTCCCGACGGGCACAGATACGCAGTATTTT.